Below, 15 T cell receptor beta chains from the same sample are listed, as sequenced in a study of T cell responses to AZD1222 COVID-19 vaccine. Measured with immunoSEQ multiplex PCR; TCRdb has only the in-frame clones, and not every one. The sample has some 40,000 clones, about 82% seen once. Sequencing was performed on peripheral blood, taken 28 days after the second dose of the MenACWY control vaccine. These receptors all come from an adult who received the MenACWY meningococcal vaccine as a control.

CDR3 DNA sequence: TGTGCCAGCAGTCAGGGACGACCTATGAGGAGCAATCAGCCCCAGCATTTT. It is translated as CASSQGRPMRSNQPQHF. The chain links TRBV6-6 to TRBJ1-5; D is perhaps TRBD1 (5 bases). Germline values: CDR1 MNHNY, CDR2 SVGAGI (reference sequence). Trimming took off 5 bases at V and 1 base at J, with 18 bases between the two ends. The CDR3 extends over 17 amino acids.

The J gene is TRBJ1-3, the V gene TRBV19, with 9 bases fitting TRBD1. Germline loops: CDR1 LNHDA, CDR2 SQIVND (reference sequence). V was pared by 4 bases and J by 0 bases, with 4 bases of the junction left unmatched. This CDR3 spans 16 amino acids. The CDR3 loop reads CASSRTGANSGNTIYF. CDR3 nucleotide sequence: TGTGCCAGTAGTAGGACAGGGGCGAACTCTGGAAACACCATATATTTT.

This clone was seen a handful of times. This sequence joins TRBV5-4 and TRBJ1-6; perhaps TRBD1 as D (6 bases). The germline V and J ends were trimmed by 5 bases and 6 bases, with 15 bases remaining between them. Germline V CDR1 and CDR2: SGHNT, YYREEE (reference sequence). The length of the CDR3 is 15 residues. The chain's CDR3 is CASRPDRSANSPLHF. As DNA, the CDR3 is TGTGCCAGCAGACCCGACAGGAGCGCTAATTCACCCCTCCACTTT.

The J gene is TRBJ1-2, the V gene TRBV30; D unclear. With 5 bases removed from V and 2 bases from J, the gap between germline ends came to 18 bases. Germline V gene sequence: CDR1 GTSNPN, CDR2 SVGIG (reference sequence). The CDR3 runs to 15 residues. CDR3 bases: TGTGCCTGGTCCCCTCGGGCAGGCAGGAACTATGGCTACACCTTC. Its translation is CAWSPRAGRNYGYTF. The full variable domain, rest sourced from reference TRBV30 and TRBJ1-2, is SQTIHQWPATLVQPVGSPLSLECTVEGTSNPNLYWYRQAAGRGLQLLFYSVGIGQISSEVPQNLSASRPQDRQFILSSKKLLLSDSGFYLCAWSPRAGRNYGYTFGSGTRLTVV.

DNA for the CDR3: TGTGCCTGGAGTCTACCAATGGCCTCGAATGAAAAACTGTTTTTT. It encodes CAWSLPMASNEKLFF. This sequence joins TRBV30 and TRBJ1-4; unclear D gene. Germline CDR1 reads GTSNPN; CDR2 reads SVGIG (reference sequence). The length of the CDR3 is 15 residues. Trimming cost V 2 bases and J 5 bases, with 15 bases left between them.

This chain links TRBV14 with TRBJ1-1; 7 bases agree with TRBD1. Germline loops: CDR1 SGHDN, CDR2 FVKESK. Trimming at V came to 2 bases and at J to 0 bases, leaving 3 bases not matched to a gene. This CDR3 contains 15 residues. The CDR3: CASSQYRGVNTEAFF. CDR3 DNA sequence: TGTGCCAGCAGCCAATACAGGGGAGTGAACACTGAAGCTTTCTTT. Combining the CDR3 with reference TRBV14 and TRBJ1-1 gives the whole variable domain EAGVTQFPSHSVIEKGQTVTLRCDPISGHDNLYWYRRVMGKEIKFLLHFVKESKQDESGMPNNRFLAERTGGTYSTLKVQPAELEDSGVYFCASSQYRGVNTEAFFGQGTRLTVV.

The V gene is TRBV19, the J gene TRBJ2-7, with 8 bases fitting TRBD1. V dropped 4 bases and J dropped 2; count of bases not matched to a gene: 10. The CDR3 covers 16 residues. Germline V CDR1 and CDR2: LNHDA, SQIVND (reference sequence). As DNA, the CDR3 is TGTGCCAGTAGTAATGATAGGACAGGGAAAACCTACGAGCAGTACTTC. Protein product: CASSNDRTGKTYEQYF.

CDR3 residues: CASSLGWAGAYEQYV. The CDR3 DNA sequence: TGTGCCAGCAGCTTGGGGTGGGCGGGCGCCTACGAGCAGTACGTC. The rearrangement links TRBV5-8 to TRBJ2-7; tentative D call: TRBD2 (5 bases). CDR3 size: 15 residues. V lost 0 bases and J 2 bases, leaving 12 bases between the germline ends. Germline V gene sequence: CDR1 SGHTS, CDR2 YDEGEE.

The J gene is TRBJ1-3, the V gene TRBV29-1; D is unresolved. The germline V gene encodes CDR1 SQVTM and CDR2 ANQGSEA. The CDR3 runs to 13 residues. Trimming pared 6 bases from V and 0 bases from J, leaving 9 bases between. CDR3 nucleotide sequence: TGCAGCGTCCTTAGCCACTCTGGAAACACCATATATTTT. It encodes CSVLSHSGNTIYF.

The chain couples TRBV5-6 to TRBJ1-5; no firm D call. Looked up from germline, CDR1 is SGHDT and CDR2 is YYEEEE. The CDR3 is 14 residues long. V lost 4 bases and J 1 base, leaving 9 bases between the germline ends. As DNA, the CDR3 is TGTGCCAGCAGCCTCCGGGAGAGCAATCAGCCCCAGCATTTT. Translated, it gives CASSLRESNQPQHF.

The chain is built from TRBV7-7 and TRBJ2-2, with 7 bases aligning to TRBD2. V shed 5 bases, J shed 4 bases, and the junction held 7 bases outside the gene matches. Germline assignment: CDR1 SSHAT and CDR2 FNYEAQ (reference sequence). The CDR3 extends over 15 amino acids. Here the CDR3 reads CASSAGTTATGELFF. For the CDR3, the DNA is TGTGCCAGCAGCGCGGGGACTACGGCCACCGGGGAGCTGTTTTTT.

J is TRBJ2-2 and V is TRBV3-1 (or the pseudogene TRBV3-2), with D perhaps assigned TRBD1 or TRBD2 (5 bases each). The germline V gene has CDR1 LGHDT and CDR2 YNNKEL (reference sequence). This CDR3 comprises 14 residues. With 0 bases removed from V and 7 bases from J, the gap between germline ends came to 9 bases. CDR3: CASSQEGPHGELFF. In DNA, the CDR3 is TGTGCCAGCAGCCAAGAGGGACCCCACGGGGAGCTGTTTTTT.

The chain couples TRBV30 to TRBJ2-2; D may be TRBD1 (6 bases). Germline V gives CDR1 GTSNPN, CDR2 SVGIG (reference sequence). The germline V and J ends were trimmed by 3 bases and 3 bases, with 14 bases remaining between them. This CDR3 region has 15 residues. The CDR3 nucleotides read TGTGCCTGGAGGGGAAACACAGGGTACACCGGGGAGCTGTTTTTT. Its translation: CAWRGNTGYTGELFF.

This chain joins TRBV5-1 and TRBJ2-5, with D perhaps TRBD1 (7 bases). V shed 5 bases and J shed 2 bases, with 19 bases lying between them. Germline CDR1 SGHRS, CDR2 YFSETQ. This CDR3 contains 16 residues. CDR3 in DNA: TGCGCCAGCAGTTGGACAGGAGGGAACCCTCAAGAGACCCAGTACTTC. As protein: CASSWTGGNPQETQYF.

Sample share makes this clone medium-sized. The rearrangement links TRBV27 to TRBJ2-7, with D possibly matching TRBD2 (6 bases). The V end was cut by 6 bases, the J end by 2 bases, with 17 bases between. Germline V CDR1 and CDR2: MNHEY, SMNVEV (reference sequence). There are 15 residues in the CDR3. CDR3 residues: CASSWESGRPYEQYF. CDR3 bases: TGTGCCAGCAGCTGGGAATCCGGGAGACCCTACGAGCAGTACTTC.